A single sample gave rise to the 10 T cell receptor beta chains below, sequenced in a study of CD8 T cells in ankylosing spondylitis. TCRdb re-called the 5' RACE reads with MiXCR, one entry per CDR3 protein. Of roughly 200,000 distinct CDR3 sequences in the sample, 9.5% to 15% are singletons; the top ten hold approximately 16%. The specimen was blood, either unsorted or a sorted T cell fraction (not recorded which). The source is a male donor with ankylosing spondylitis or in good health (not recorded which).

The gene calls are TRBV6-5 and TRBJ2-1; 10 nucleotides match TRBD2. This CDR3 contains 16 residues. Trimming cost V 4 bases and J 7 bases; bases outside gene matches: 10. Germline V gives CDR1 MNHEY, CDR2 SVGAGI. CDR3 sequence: CASSFPAGGRANEQFF. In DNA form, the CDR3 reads TGTGCCAGCAGTTTCCCAGCGGGAGGGAGGGCGAATGAGCAGTTCTTC.

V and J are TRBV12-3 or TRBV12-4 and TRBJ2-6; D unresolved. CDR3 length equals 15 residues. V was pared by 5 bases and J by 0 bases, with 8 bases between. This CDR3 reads CASSPYLSGANVLTF. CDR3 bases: TGTGCCAGCAGTCCGTATCTCTCTGGGGCCAACGTCCTGACTTTC.

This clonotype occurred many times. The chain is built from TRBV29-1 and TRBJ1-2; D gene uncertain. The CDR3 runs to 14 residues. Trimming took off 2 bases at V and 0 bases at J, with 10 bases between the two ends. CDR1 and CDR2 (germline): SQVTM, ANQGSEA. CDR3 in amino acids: CSVESTSANYGYTF. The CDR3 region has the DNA TGCAGCGTTGAATCGACATCCGCTAACTATGGCTACACCTTC. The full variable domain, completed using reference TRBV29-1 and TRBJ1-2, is SAVISQKPSRDICQRGTSLTIQCQVDSQVTMMFWYRQQPGQSLTLIATANQGSEATYESGFVIDKFPISRPNLTFSTLTVSNMSPEDSSIYLCSVESTSANYGYTFGSGTRLTVV.

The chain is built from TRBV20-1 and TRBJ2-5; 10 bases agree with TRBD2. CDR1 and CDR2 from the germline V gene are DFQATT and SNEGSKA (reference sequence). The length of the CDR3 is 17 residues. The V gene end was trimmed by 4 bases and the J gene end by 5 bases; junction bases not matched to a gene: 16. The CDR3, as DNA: TGCAGTGCTATCCGGCGGCAGCGGGGGGGCCTAGGGGAGACCCAGTACTTC. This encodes CSAIRRQRGGLGETQYF.

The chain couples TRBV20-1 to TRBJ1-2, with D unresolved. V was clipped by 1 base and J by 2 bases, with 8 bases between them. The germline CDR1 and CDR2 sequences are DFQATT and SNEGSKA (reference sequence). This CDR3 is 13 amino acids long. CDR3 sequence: CSARVAGNYGYTF. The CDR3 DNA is TGCAGTGCTAGAGTAGCTGGGAACTATGGCTACACCTTC.

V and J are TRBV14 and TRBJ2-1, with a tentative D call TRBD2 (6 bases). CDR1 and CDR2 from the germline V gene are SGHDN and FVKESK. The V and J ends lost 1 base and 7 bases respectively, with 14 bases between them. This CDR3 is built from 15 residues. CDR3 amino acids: CASSQGDLALNEQFF. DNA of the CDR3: TGTGCCAGCAGCCAAGGGGACTTGGCCCTAAATGAGCAGTTCTTC.

The CDR3 sequence is CASSVDMDREYEQYF. CDR3 sequence (DNA): TGTGCCAGCAGCGTAGATATGGACAGGGAGTACGAGCAGTACTTC. This chain uses TRBV9 with TRBJ2-7; 8 bases fit TRBD1. Trimming removed 0 bases from V and 4 bases from J; junction bases left unmatched: 6. The CDR3 sequence is 15 residues long. Germline V lookup: CDR1 SGDLS, CDR2 YYNGEE.

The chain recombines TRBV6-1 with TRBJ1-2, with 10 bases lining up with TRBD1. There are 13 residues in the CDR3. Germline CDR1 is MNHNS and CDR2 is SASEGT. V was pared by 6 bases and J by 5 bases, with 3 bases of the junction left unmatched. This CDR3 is CASSRGQGYGYTF. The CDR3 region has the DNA TGTGCCAGCAGCCGGGGACAGGGGTATGGCTACACCTTC.

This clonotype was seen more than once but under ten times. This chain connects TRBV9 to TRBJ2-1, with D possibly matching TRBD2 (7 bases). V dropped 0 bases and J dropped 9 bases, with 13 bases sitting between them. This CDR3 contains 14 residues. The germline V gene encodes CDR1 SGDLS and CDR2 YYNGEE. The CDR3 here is CASSVEGGWGEQFF. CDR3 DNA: TGTGCCAGCAGCGTAGAGGGGGGGTGGGGTGAGCAGTTCTTC. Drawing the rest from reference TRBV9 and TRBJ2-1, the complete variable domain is DSGVTQTPKHLITATGQRVTLRCSPRSGDLSVYWYQQSLDQGLQFLIQYYNGEERAKGNILERFSAQQFPDLHSELNLSSLELGDSALYFCASSVEGGWGEQFFGPGTRLTVL.

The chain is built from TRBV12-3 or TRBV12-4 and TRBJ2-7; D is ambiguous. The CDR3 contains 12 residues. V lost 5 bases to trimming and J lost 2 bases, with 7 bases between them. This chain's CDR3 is CASSVDPYEQYF. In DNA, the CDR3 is TGTGCCAGCAGTGTGGACCCCTACGAGCAGTACTTC.